What follows are 28 T cell receptor beta chains derived from one specimen sequenced in a study of shared clonotypes between healthy human individuals (TCRdb year 2020). Library preparation was by the immunoSEQ multiplex PCR assay. TCRdb provides this immuneACCESS table in a form limited to in-frame rearrangements. Some clones are lacking; in checked studies, under half of them reflect an unresolved V gene, and why the rest are absent is not known. The sample contains about 680,000 clones, 72% of them found a single time. The top ten clones comprise less than 2% of the sample. Sample: memory CD4+ T cells sorted from blood. This specimen's cell subset or site label, interpreted: CD45RA-negative fraction. Receptors originate from a woman younger than 45 in good health.

J is TRBJ2-7 and V is TRBV10-2; D uncertain. Germline CDR1 reads WSHSY; CDR2 reads SAAADI. CDR3 length: 14 residues. Trimming took off 6 bases at V and 6 bases at J, with 18 bases between the two ends. In nucleotides, the CDR3 is TGCGCCAGCAGCGAAGGGATCCCGGACGGCGAGCAGTACTTC. It specifies CASSEGIPDGEQYF.

The chain employs TRBV29-1 and TRBJ1-4; a possible D gene is TRBD1 (5 bases). In germline, CDR1 is SQVTM, CDR2 ANQGSEA. The CDR3 sequence is 15 residues long. Trimming shortened V by 5 bases and J by 1 base, and 14 bases separated the two germline ends. The CDR3 DNA follows: TGCAGCGTTCAGGGACGGACTGAAACTAATGAAAAACTGTTTTTT. Amino acid sequence: CSVQGRTETNEKLFF. Variable domain in full (rest from reference TRBV29-1 and TRBJ1-4): SAVISQKPSRDICQRGTSLTIQCQVDSQVTMMFWYRQQPGQSLTLIATANQGSEATYESGFVIDKFPISRPNLTFSTLTVSNMSPEDSSIYLCSVQGRTETNEKLFFGSGTQLSVL.

The chain employs TRBV29-1 and TRBJ2-1; possibly TRBD1 for D (7 bases). The germline V and J ends were trimmed by 2 bases and 8 bases, with 10 bases remaining between them. This CDR3 region has 12 residues. From germline, CDR1 is SQVTM and CDR2 ANQGSEA. CDR3 residues: CSVEPGGHEQFF. The CDR3 nucleotides are TGCAGCGTTGAACCAGGGGGGCATGAGCAGTTCTTC.

This rearrangement joins TRBV27 to TRBJ1-1, with unresolved D. V lost 6 bases, J lost 4 bases, and 12 bases lay in between. This CDR3 is built from 13 residues. In germline, CDR1 is MNHEY, CDR2 SMNVEV (reference sequence). CDR3 residues: CASRGRLSTEAFF. The CDR3 coding sequence is TGTGCCAGCAGGGGCAGGTTGAGCACTGAAGCTTTCTTT.

This clone was found once. The same CDR3 also results from other DNA sequences found in this sample. This sequence joins TRBV2 and TRBJ2-2; D remains unclear. Trimming cost V 3 bases and J 0 bases, with 5 bases left between them. Germline CDR1 reads SNHLY; CDR2 reads FYNNEI. The CDR3 runs 14 residues. The CDR3 sequence is CASSEASNTGELFF. As DNA, the CDR3 is TGTGCCAGCAGTGAGGCCTCGAACACCGGGGAGCTGTTTTTT.

The chain employs TRBV2 and TRBJ1-5; 7 bases map to TRBD1. CDR3 size: 15 residues. Germline V gives CDR1 SNHLY, CDR2 FYNNEI. V was clipped by 6 bases and J by 4 bases; unmatched bases: 9. The CDR3 coding sequence is TGTGCCAGCAGGAAAGAAGGACAGGCTAATCAGCCCCAGCATTTT. This codes for CASRKEGQANQPQHF.

This clone has only one observation. This chain uses TRBV29-1 with TRBJ2-1; D not certain. V dropped 3 bases and J dropped 0 bases, with 12 bases sitting between them. This CDR3 region has 15 residues. CDR1 is SQVTM, CDR2 ANQGSEA, per germline. The CDR3, as DNA: TGCAGCGTTGAGTCGCGGAAGAGCTCCTACAATGAGCAGTTCTTC. The encoded protein is CSVESRKSSYNEQFF.

This clone turned up a few times. V is TRBV9 and J is TRBJ1-5; D is uncertain. The CDR3 totals 11 residues. CDR1 is SGDLS and CDR2 is YYNGEE in the germline V gene. V was pared by 2 bases and J by 9 bases, with 6 bases between. The chain's CDR3 is CASSVVWPQHF. The DNA for the CDR3 is TGTGCCAGCAGCGTTGTTTGGCCCCAGCATTTT.

This clone was counted a single time. The chain is built from TRBV6-5 and TRBJ1-5; the D is unclear. V gave up 7 bases and J gave up 5 bases, with 12 bases separating them. The CDR3 spans 13 residues. Germline CDR1 and CDR2: MNHEY and SVGAGI. The DNA of the CDR3 is TGTGCCAGCATTGGGCAGCCCGATCAGCCCCAGCATTTT. It codes for CASIGQPDQPQHF.

The chain links TRBV5-1 to TRBJ1-2, with TRBD1 matching over 8 bases. The CDR3 covers 13 residues. The ends lost 4 bases at V and 6 bases at J; junction bases unmatched: 5. CDR1 is SGHRS and CDR2 is YFSETQ in the germline V gene. Here the CDR3 reads CASSQQGADGYTF. CDR3 DNA: TGCGCCAGCAGCCAGCAGGGGGCAGATGGCTACACCTTC.

The rearrangement links TRBV19 to TRBJ2-2; 7 bases are shared with TRBD1. Germline V gene lookup returns CDR1 LNHDA and CDR2 SQIVND (reference sequence). The CDR3 is 12 residues long. V dropped 8 bases and J dropped 7; count of bases not matched to a gene: 4. CDR3 coding DNA: TGTGCCAGTGGACAGGTTTACGGGGAGCTGTTTTTT. Translated: CASGQVYGELFF. Using reference TRBV19 and TRBJ2-2 for the parts outside the CDR3, the full variable domain is DGGITQSPKYLFRKEGQNVTLSCEQNLNHDAMYWYRQDPGQGLRLIYYSQIVNDFQKGDIAEGYSVSREKKESFPLTVTSAQKNPTAFYLCASGQVYGELFFGEGSRLTVL.

The chain joins TRBV11-1 to TRBJ2-5; D remains ambiguous. The J call may not be correct, given that the DNA end is closer to TRBJ2-7. Germline assignment: CDR1 SGHAT and CDR2 FQDESV (reference sequence). The CDR3 sequence is 15 residues long. CDR3: CASSLDTGVRHEQYF. The DNA of the CDR3 is TGTGCCAGCAGCTTAGATACCGGAGTTCGCCACGAGCAGTACTTC.

This clone was observed once. The V gene is TRBV30, the J gene TRBJ1-1, with 10 bases matching TRBD1. From germline, CDR1 is GTSNPN and CDR2 SVGIG (reference sequence). The length of the CDR3 is 13 residues. The J segment lost 1 base and the V segment lost 5 bases, leaving 1 base of the junction unmatched. The CDR3 spells CAWRDRGNTEAFF. The CDR3 DNA reads as TGTGCCTGGCGGGACAGGGGGAACACTGAAGCTTTCTTT.

The chain employs TRBV27 and TRBJ2-7, with 10 bases that match TRBD1. Trimming at V came to 2 bases and at J to 7 bases, leaving 11 bases not matched to a gene. The CDR3 loop spans 16 amino acids. From germline, CDR1 is MNHEY and CDR2 SMNVEV (reference sequence). In DNA, the CDR3 is TGTGCCAGCAGTTTAGCCGGGGGGACAGGGGTTCATGAGCAGTACTTC. Translated: CASSLAGGTGVHEQYF.

The chain carries TRBV2 and TRBJ2-7; D possibly matches TRBD1 or TRBD2 (5 bases each). With 7 bases removed from V and 6 bases from J, the gap between germline ends came to 19 bases. The germline V gene encodes CDR1 SNHLY and CDR2 FYNNEI. This CDR3 spans 14 amino acids. CDR3 coding DNA: TGTGCCAGCATTCTTCTCGAGGGGATAGGCGAGCAGTACTTC. Encoded protein: CASILLEGIGEQYF.

The V and J genes are TRBV5-1 and TRBJ2-2; 8 positions agree with TRBD1. CDR3 length equals 17 residues. Germline V CDR1 and CDR2: SGHRS, YFSETQ. Trimming cost V 4 bases and J 0 bases; bases outside gene matches: 8. The DNA for the CDR3 is TGCGCCAGCAGCCCGGGGGACAGGAGAACGAACACCGGGGAGCTGTTTTTT. This encodes CASSPGDRRTNTGELFF.

The rearrangement links TRBV7-2 to TRBJ1-5; D remains ambiguous. This CDR3 has 15 amino acids. Per the germline V gene, CDR1 is SGHTA and CDR2 is FQGNSA. V was shortened by 3 bases and J by 5 bases, with 14 bases between the two germline ends. The CDR3 region is CASSFRGQVDQPQHF. The CDR3 region has the DNA TGTGCCAGCAGCTTTCGAGGGCAGGTCGATCAGCCCCAGCATTTT. Looking up the rest from reference TRBV7-2 and TRBJ1-5 gives the full variable domain: GAGVSQSPSNKVTEKGKDVELRCDPISGHTALYWYRQSLGQGLEFLIYFQGNSAPDKSGLPSDRFSAERTGGSVSTLTIQRTQQEDSAVYLCASSFRGQVDQPQHFGDGTRLSIL.

This clone was counted a few times. The V gene is TRBV5-4, the J gene TRBJ2-3; 10 positions match TRBD2. CDR3 length: 16 residues. CDR1 SGHNT and CDR2 YYREEE come from the germline V gene (reference sequence). The ends lost 4 bases at V and 6 bases at J; junction bases unmatched: 11. The CDR3 region is CASSPGTAGGFDTQYF. DNA of the CDR3: TGTGCCAGCAGCCCGGGGACAGCGGGAGGGTTTGATACGCAGTATTTT.

This clone was observed at least ten times. J is TRBJ1-5 and V is TRBV19; D is unclear. Trimming took 7 bases from V and 2 from J, leaving 12 bases between them. The CDR3 sequence is 14 residues long. Germline values: CDR1 LNHDA, CDR2 SQIVND (reference sequence). The CDR3: CASTPPLGNQPQHF. CDR3 bases: TGTGCCAGTACCCCTCCTCTCGGCAATCAGCCCCAGCATTTT.

The chain uses TRBV5-4 and TRBJ2-5; the D gene is possibly TRBD2 (6 bases). The CDR3 runs 13 residues. Trimming pared 3 bases from V and 2 bases from J, leaving 8 bases between. Germline CDR1 is SGHNT and CDR2 is YYREEE (reference sequence). The chain's CDR3 is CASSSGTQETQYF. CDR3 DNA sequence: TGTGCCAGCAGCTCCGGGACTCAAGAGACCCAGTACTTC.

This clone has just a few counts. The chain joins TRBV18 to TRBJ2-5; the D gene is possibly TRBD1 (5 bases). CDR1 and CDR2 (germline): KGHSH, LQKENI. V dropped 4 bases and J dropped 2 bases, with 5 bases sitting between them. The CDR3 is made up of 12 amino acids. The CDR3 sequence: CASSRQQETQYF. CDR3 DNA: TGTGCCAGCTCACGACAGCAAGAGACCCAGTACTTC.

The rearrangement joins TRBV7-8 to TRBJ1-5; 8 bases align to TRBD1. CDR3 length equals 14 residues. CDR1 is SGHVS, CDR2 FQNEAQ, per germline. Trimming removed 5 bases from V and 3 bases from J; junction bases left unmatched: 3. The CDR3 protein is CASSPDRDNQPQHF. The CDR3 coding sequence is TGTGCCAGCAGCCCGGACAGGGACAATCAGCCCCAGCATTTT. Full variable domain (missing parts from reference TRBV7-8 and TRBJ1-5): GAGVSQSPRYKVAKRGQDVALRCDPISGHVSLFWYQQALGQGPEFLTYFQNEAQLDKSGLPSDRFFAERPEGSVSTLKIQRTQQEDSAVYLCASSPDRDNQPQHFGDGTRLSIL.

The V and J genes are TRBV11-2 and TRBJ1-2, with no clear D. V was shortened by 3 bases and J by 5 bases, with 4 bases between the two germline ends. This CDR3 has 11 residues. CDR1 SGHAT and CDR2 FQNNGV come from the germline V gene. The CDR3: CASSLGYGYTF. CDR3 nucleotide sequence: TGTGCCAGCAGCTTGGGATATGGCTACACCTTC.

The chain recombines TRBV6-1 with TRBJ1-5; possible D gene TRBD1, 5 bases. The CDR3 runs 15 residues. Trimming shortened V by 6 bases and J by 4 bases, and 16 bases separated the two germline ends. CDR1 and CDR2 from the germline V gene are MNHNS and SASEGT. The CDR3 reads CASSPGRGGNQPQHF. CDR3 nucleotides: TGTGCCAGCAGCCCGGGACGGGGAGGTAATCAGCCCCAGCATTTT.

The chain couples TRBV7-9 to TRBJ1-5; TRBD1 might be the D (6 bases). Germline lookup yields CDR1 SEHNR and CDR2 FQNEAQ (reference sequence). This CDR3 comprises 16 residues. Between the trimmed V and J ends, which lost 2 bases and 4 bases, there was a span of 15 bases. The CDR3 is CASSLLSHRANQPQHF. The CDR3 DNA is TGTGCCAGCAGCTTATTGTCCCACAGGGCAAATCAGCCCCAGCATTTT. Looking up the rest from reference TRBV7-9 and TRBJ1-5 gives the full variable domain: DTGVSQNPRHKITKRGQNVTFRCDPISEHNRLYWYRQTLGQGPEFLTYFQNEAQLEKSRLLSDRFSAERPKGSFSTLEIQRTEQGDSAMYLCASSLLSHRANQPQHFGDGTRLSIL.

The J gene is TRBJ2-3, the V gene TRBV27; D is unclear. This CDR3 has 15 amino acids. Germline V CDR1 and CDR2: MNHEY, SMNVEV (reference sequence). V was trimmed by 9 bases and J by 0 bases, leaving 16 bases between them. CDR3 bases: TGTGCCAGTGCTTTTTGGGCGAGTAGCACAGATACGCAGTATTTT. It translates to CASAFWASSTDTQYF.

The rearrangement joins TRBV11-2 to TRBJ1-4, with 7 positions matching TRBD1. Per germline, CDR1 SGHAT and CDR2 FQNNGV. The trim removed 5 bases at V and 4 bases at J, leaving 7 bases unmatched. The CDR3 length is 15 residues. The CDR3 nucleotides read TGTGCCAGCAGCCACCCGGGACAGATTAATGAAAAACTGTTTTTT. This encodes CASSHPGQINEKLFF. The entire variable domain, with the rest obtained from reference TRBV11-2 and TRBJ1-4, is as follows: EAGVAQSPRYKIIEKRQSVAFWCNPISGHATLYWYQQILGQGPKLLIQFQNNGVVDDSQLPKDRFSAERLKGVDSTLKIQPAKLEDSAVYLCASSHPGQINEKLFFGSGTQLSVL.

Only a few counts were recorded for this clone. This rearrangement joins TRBV14 to TRBJ1-1; D not certain. Germline CDR1 and CDR2: SGHDN and FVKESK. V lost 4 bases, J lost 0 bases, and 9 bases lay in between. The CDR3 length is 14 residues. DNA for the CDR3: TGTGCCAGCAGCCCCGTGAGGATGAACACTGAAGCTTTCTTT. It codes for CASSPVRMNTEAFF.